These 15 T cell receptor beta chains came from one sample sequenced in a study of T cells after yellow fever vaccination (dated by TCRdb to the late 2010s). The treatment or condition tag for this specimen amounts to: live attenuated yellow fever vaccine strain. The receptor library was made with 5' RACE. The reads were generated on an Illumina HiSeq 2500. In-frame beta chains were kept once TCRdb had trimmed the public reads at Q25 with fastp and called clones with MiXCR. Every entry covers one CDR3 protein and lists the most common genes and DNA from its rows. The sample table shows more than 65,000 distinct CDR3 sequences, and about an eighth are seen once. The ten largest clones capture around 23% of the sample. Sequences were derived from CD8+ T cells not binding an NS4B(214-222) dextramer, sorted from PBMCs, sampled around 3 weeks after the first yellow fever vaccination. The sample's cell subset or site label, decoded: NS4B epitope dextramer-negative CD8 T cells. The receptors were sampled from a man aged 18 to 29 who received the YFV17D yellow fever vaccine.

This clonotype appeared a few times. No conserved phenylalanine or tryptophan ends this CDR3, so it is likely a read error. It is unclear where the CDR3 begins or ends on the DNA, so no DNA is shown, and the CDR3 is as TCRdb lists it. J is TRBJ2-5 and V is TRBV12-3 or TRBV12-4; the table assigns TRBD2, which was not confirmed against the DNA. The CDR3 is 13 residues long, ends included. CDR3 region: CASSSGLAGERRL.

This sequence joins TRBV9 and TRBJ2-1; 10 positions agree with TRBD2. Trimming at V came to 1 base and at J to 6 bases, leaving 10 bases not matched to a gene. The CDR3 is 17 residues long. From germline, CDR1 is SGDLS and CDR2 YYNGEE. The CDR3 here is CASSVPPGSGGINEQFF. The CDR3 DNA follows: TGTGCCAGCAGCGTACCCCCAGGTAGCGGGGGGATCAATGAGCAGTTCTTC.

This clonotype was counted only a few times. The chain uses TRBV6-5 and TRBJ1-1; 11 bases agree with TRBD1. With V trimmed by 4 bases and J by 3 bases, 7 bases remained unmatched. The CDR3 is 16 residues long. CDR1 is MNHEY and CDR2 is SVGAGI in the germline V gene. The CDR3 loop is CASSWGTGGRDTEAFF. The CDR3 DNA reads as TGTGCCAGCAGTTGGGGGACAGGGGGGCGCGACACTGAAGCTTTCTTT.

V gene TRBV30 combines with J gene TRBJ2-6; no clear D gene. The V end was cut by 7 bases, the J end by 3 bases, with 16 bases between. Per germline, CDR1 GTSNPN and CDR2 SVGIG (reference sequence). The CDR3 runs to 15 residues. The CDR3 nucleotides read TGTGCCTTCTCGGCGGTCCCAGATGGGGCCAACGTCCTGACTTTC. Its translation is CAFSAVPDGANVLTF. Using reference TRBV30 and TRBJ2-6 for the parts outside the CDR3, the full variable domain is SQTIHQWPATLVQPVGSPLSLECTVEGTSNPNLYWYRQAAGRGLQLLFYSVGIGQISSEVPQNLSASRPQDRQFILSSKKLLLSDSGFYLCAFSAVPDGANVLTFGAGSRLTVL.

CDR3 DNA: TGTGCCAGCAGCTACGGGCTGATGAATCAGCCCCAGCATTTT. Translation gives CASSYGLMNQPQHF. V is TRBV7-8 and J is TRBJ1-5; D not certain. This CDR3 spans 14 amino acids. Deletions cut 4 bases from V and 4 bases from J, with 11 bases between. The germline V gene encodes CDR1 SGHVS and CDR2 FQNEAQ.

Only a few counts were recorded for this clonotype. CDR3 nucleotide sequence: TGTGCCAGCAGTCCTCCCGGGCCCTCCTACGAGCAGTACTTC. Amino acid sequence: CASSPPGPSYEQYF. The chain has TRBV27 and TRBJ2-7; no firm D call. The CDR3 has 14 amino acids. Germline V CDR1 and CDR2: MNHEY, SMNVEV (reference sequence). Trimming cost V 5 bases and J 0 bases, with 11 bases left between them.

The chain employs TRBV20-1 and TRBJ2-7; TRBD2 agrees at 14 bases. The CDR3 has 19 amino acids. Germline CDR1 DFQATT, CDR2 SNEGSKA (reference sequence). The junction had 11 bases not matched to a gene; V was cut back by 0 bases and J by 1 base. Here the CDR3 DNA reads TGCAGTGCTAGAGATAGGACTAGCGGGGGGACCCAGATTTCCTACGAGCAGTACGTC. Translated, it gives CSARDRTSGGTQISYEQYV.

V gene TRBV5-1 combines with J gene TRBJ1-2, with 8 bases lining up with TRBD1. CDR1 and CDR2 from the germline V gene are SGHRS and YFSETQ. CDR3 length equals 13 residues. The trim removed 6 bases at V and 8 bases at J, leaving 9 bases unmatched. CDR3 region: CASTPGGMGGYTF. CDR3 bases: TGCGCCAGCACCCCAGGGGGCATGGGCGGCTACACCTTC.

The table lists this clonotype with a few counts. The rearrangement links TRBV4-1 to TRBJ2-7; D is tentatively TRBD1 or TRBD2 (5 bases each). There are 15 residues in the CDR3. With 0 bases removed from V and 0 bases from J, the gap between germline ends came to 9 bases. CDR1 is MGHRA, CDR2 YSYEKL, per germline. CDR3 sequence (DNA): TGCGCCAGCAGCCAAGATGGGGACCTCTCCTACGAGCAGTACTTC. As protein: CASSQDGDLSYEQYF.

This clonotype was detected ten times or more. The V call is TRBV29-1, the J call TRBJ2-2; TRBD2 might be the D (6 bases). CDR1 and CDR2 from the germline V gene are SQVTM and ANQGSEA. V lost 4 bases to trimming and J lost 5 bases, with 17 bases between them. The length of the CDR3 is 15 residues. The CDR3 here is CSVGLSKAGTGELFF. The CDR3 DNA reads TGCAGCGTTGGGCTCTCGAAGGCGGGGACCGGGGAGCTGTTTTTT.

This clonotype has a handful of counts. This chain uses TRBV7-8 with TRBJ2-2; perhaps TRBD2 as D (6 bases). The CDR3 sequence is 13 residues long. Germline CDR1 is SGHVS and CDR2 is FQNEAQ. V gave up 5 bases and J gave up 7 bases, with 11 bases separating them. The CDR3 DNA follows: TGTGCCAGCAGCCCCGGGGGTAACGGGGAGCTGTTTTTT. Translating gives CASSPGGNGELFF.

This clonotype showed up just a few times. V gene TRBV27 combines with J gene TRBJ2-7; D unclear. There are 14 residues in the CDR3. The V end lost 6 bases, the J end lost 4 bases, and 16 bases lay between the germline ends. The germline V gene encodes CDR1 MNHEY and CDR2 SMNVEV (reference sequence). The CDR3 sequence: CASSHTTRPYEQYF. CDR3 sequence (DNA): TGTGCCAGCAGCCATACGACCCGCCCTTACGAGCAGTACTTC.

This clonotype was seen more than once but under ten times. The chain recombines TRBV7-3 with TRBJ1-2; TRBD1 is a possible D gene (5 bases). The CDR3 has 15 amino acids. The germline V gene has CDR1 SGHTA and CDR2 FQGTGA. V lost 4 bases to trimming and J lost 0 bases, with 12 bases between them. The CDR3: CASSWGLQANYGYTF. Here the CDR3 DNA reads TGTGCCAGCAGCTGGGGACTCCAAGCTAACTATGGCTACACCTTC.

J is TRBJ1-1 and V is TRBV6-4; D is uncertain. V lost 0 bases to trimming and J lost 7 bases, with 15 bases between them. CDR1 is MRHNA and CDR2 is SNTAGT in the germline V gene. The CDR3 contains 15 residues. The CDR3 is CASSDSIERVGEAFF. CDR3 DNA: TGTGCCAGCAGTGACTCGATTGAAAGGGTCGGTGAAGCTTTCTTT.

This clonotype appeared many times. The gene calls are TRBV29-1 and TRBJ1-2, with D perhaps matching TRBD1 (6 bases). Trimming took off 5 bases at V and 1 base at J, with 11 bases between the two ends. Germline lookup yields CDR1 SQVTM and CDR2 ANQGSEA. The CDR3 covers 13 residues. The CDR3 is CSVKGGDNYGYTF. As DNA, the CDR3 is TGCAGCGTTAAGGGGGGTGATAACTATGGCTACACCTTC.